These 6 T cell receptor beta chains were all obtained from the same sample, sequenced in a study of shared clonotypes between healthy human individuals. The naive CD8 fraction comprised CD45RO-negative cells positively selected for CCR7 and excluded terminally differentiated effector memory CD45RA+ cells. Measured with immunoSEQ multiplex PCR; TCRdb has only the in-frame clones, and not every one. Among millions of clones listed, around 96% were seen once. The sample consisted of naive CD8+ T cells sorted from blood. The receptors stem from a man between 18 and 29 years old in good health.

The CDR3 is CASSVVVTGGNTGELFF. The CDR3 DNA follows: TGTGCCAGCAGCGTAGTAGTAACGGGGGGTAACACCGGGGAGCTGTTTTTT. The rearrangement uses TRBV9 and TRBJ2-2; 7 bases match TRBD2. V was clipped by 0 bases and J by 2 bases; unmatched bases: 7. Germline CDR1 SGDLS, CDR2 YYNGEE. This CDR3 spans 17 amino acids.

The chain carries TRBV7-9 and TRBJ2-7, with 9 bases aligning to TRBD2. Germline assignment: CDR1 SEHNR and CDR2 FQNEAQ (reference sequence). Trimming removed 4 bases from V and 2 bases from J; junction bases left unmatched: 6. CDR3 length: 15 amino acids. CDR3 in amino acids: CASSSRTSVAYEQYF. As DNA, the CDR3 is TGTGCCAGCAGCTCCCGGACTAGCGTAGCCTACGAGCAGTACTTC.

The rearrangement uses TRBV6-6 and TRBJ1-6; tentatively, D is TRBD1 (6 bases). Germline-derived CDR1 and CDR2 are MNHNY and SVGAGI (reference sequence). This CDR3 has 13 residues. V lost 7 bases, J lost 9 bases, and 13 bases lay in between. The CDR3 sequence is CASTPLGGSPLHF. CDR3 coding DNA: TGTGCCAGCACCCCTTTAGGGGGTTCACCCCTCCACTTT.

A note on this clone: Other DNA sequences from this sample encode an identical CDR3 as well. The chain uses TRBV5-6 and TRBJ2-2; D remains unclear. Looked up from germline, CDR1 is SGHDT and CDR2 is YYEEEE. The CDR3 loop spans 13 amino acids. V gave up 2 bases and J gave up 4 bases, with 6 bases separating them. The CDR3 spells CASSFSLTGELFF. The CDR3 DNA reads TGTGCCAGCAGCTTTAGCCTCACCGGGGAGCTGTTTTTT.

The count of this clone is one. The V and J genes are TRBV4-3 and TRBJ2-2, with 8 nucleotides matching TRBD2. Germline CDR1 LGHNA, CDR2 YSLEER. Trimming took 0 bases from V and 5 from J; bases not matched to a gene: 8. The CDR3 runs to 17 residues. CDR3 coding DNA: TGCGCCAGCAGCCAAGATTTGCCAGCGGGAGAAACCGGGGAGCTGTTTTTT. This codes for CASSQDLPAGETGELFF.

This chain uses TRBV7-9 with TRBJ2-7; 9 nucleotides align to TRBD2. CDR1 and CDR2 from the germline V gene are SEHNR and FQNEAQ (reference sequence). With 4 bases clipped from V and 2 bases from J, the junction kept 6 bases outside the gene matches. The CDR3 is made up of 15 amino acids. The CDR3 sequence: CASSSGLAPTYEQYF. CDR3 bases: TGTGCCAGCAGCTCTGGACTAGCGCCGACCTACGAGCAGTACTTC.